These T cell receptor beta chains were read from a single sample in a study of blood T cell repertoires in COVID-19. Sequencing used immunoSEQ multiplex PCR; TCRdb keeps in-frame clones, though not all of them. Among 100,000 to 120,000 clones listed, around 89% were seen once. Input material: peripheral blood. The receptors shown here come from a woman aged 45 to 65 with acute or convalescent COVID-19. Each CDR3 is given with its conserved first and last residue. The D gene is left open where the match is weak. Clone size, where shown, is once, few, many, or a class for clones that have expanded.

V gene: TRBV6-5
D gene: TRBD1
clone size: NA
J gene: TRBJ1-3
CDR3 protein: CASSRDRAAGNTIYF
CDR3 DNA: TGTGCCAGCAGTAGGGACAGGGCTGCTGGAAACACCATATATTTT

V gene: TRBV13
D gene: NA
clone size: NA
J gene: TRBJ1-3
CDR3 protein: CASSTGGDSGNTIYF
CDR3 DNA: TGTGCCAGCAGCACAGGCGGAGACTCTGGAAACACCATATATTTT

V gene: TRBV5-1
D gene: NA
clone size: NA
J gene: TRBJ2-7
CDR3 protein: CASSPDPGVYEQYF
CDR3 DNA: TGCGCCAGCAGCCCCGACCCGGGGGTCTACGAGCAGTACTTC

V gene: TRBV19
D gene: TRBD1
clone size: NA
J gene: TRBJ1-5
CDR3 protein: CASSPQGQGRNQPQHF
CDR3 DNA: TGTGCCAGTAGTCCACAGGGACAGGGGAGGAATCAGCCCCAGCATTTT

V gene: TRBV12-3/TRBV12-4
D gene: NA
clone size: NA
J gene: TRBJ1-5
CDR3 protein: CASTRQREQPQHF
CDR3 DNA: TGTGCCAGCACCCGTCAACGGGAGCAGCCCCAGCATTTT

V gene: TRBV27
D gene: NA
clone size: NA
J gene: TRBJ1-5
CDR3 protein: CVSSPINQPQHF
CDR3 DNA: TGTGTCAGCAGTCCTATCAATCAGCCCCAGCATTTT

V gene: TRBV28
D gene: TRBD2
clone size: NA
J gene: TRBJ2-1
CDR3 protein: CASSFPRREGGYEQFF
CDR3 DNA: TGTGCCAGCAGTTTTCCCCGGCGGGAGGGGGGCTATGAGCAGTTCTTC

V gene: TRBV2
D gene: NA
clone size: NA
J gene: TRBJ2-1
CDR3 protein: CASSKRTGTGLNNEQFF
CDR3 DNA: TGTGCCAGCAGTAAACGGACCGGGACCGGACTAAACAATGAGCAGTTCTTC

V gene: TRBV7-9
D gene: TRBD2
clone size: NA
J gene: TRBJ2-3
CDR3 protein: CASRPRLADTDTQYF
CDR3 DNA: TGTGCCAGCAGACCGCGACTAGCGGACACAGATACGCAGTATTTT

V gene: TRBV30
D gene: NA
clone size: NA
J gene: TRBJ2-3
CDR3 protein: CAWNPGMADTQYF
CDR3 DNA: TGTGCCTGGAACCCGGGGATGGCAGATACGCAGTATTTT

V gene: TRBV14
D gene: TRBD2
clone size: NA
J gene: TRBJ2-1
CDR3 protein: CASSQEVGRSGFLLAGYNEQFF
CDR3 DNA: TGTGCCAGCAGCCAAGAGGTCGGCAGGTCTGGTTTCTTACTAGCGGGATACAATGAGCAGTTCTTC

V gene: TRBV5-6
D gene: NA
clone size: NA
J gene: TRBJ2-3
CDR3 protein: CASSHGGTDTQYF
CDR3 DNA: TGTGCCAGCAGTCACGGGGGCACAGATACGCAGTATTTT

V gene: TRBV10-3
D gene: TRBD1
clone size: NA
J gene: TRBJ2-2
CDR3 protein: CAVSQGRGQDGELFF
CDR3 DNA: TGTGCCGTATCCCAGGGCAGGGGGCAAGACGGGGAGCTGTTTTTT

V gene: TRBV6-5
D gene: NA
clone size: NA
J gene: TRBJ2-2
CDR3 protein: CASSPDRANTGELFF
CDR3 DNA: TGTGCCAGCAGTCCGGACAGAGCGAACACCGGGGAGCTGTTTTTT

V gene: TRBV20-1
D gene: NA
clone size: NA
J gene: TRBJ2-1
CDR3 protein: CSATPLEVQFF
CDR3 DNA: TGCAGTGCGACCCCCCTAGAAGTGCAGTTCTTC

V gene: TRBV5-1
D gene: TRBD1
clone size: few
J gene: TRBJ2-3
CDR3 protein: CASSFGTGFDTQYF
CDR3 DNA: TGCGCCAGCAGCTTCGGGACAGGCTTCGATACGCAGTATTTT

V gene: TRBV2
D gene: NA
clone size: NA
J gene: TRBJ2-1
CDR3 protein: CASSSQSYNEQFF
CDR3 DNA: TGTGCCAGCAGCTCACAGAGCTACAATGAGCAGTTCTTC

V gene: TRBV7-2
D gene: NA
clone size: NA
J gene: TRBJ1-1
CDR3 protein: CASRKTRGGAEAFF
CDR3 DNA: TGTGCCAGCAGGAAGACACGGGGGGGGGCTGAAGCTTTCTTT

V gene: TRBV6-5
D gene: TRBD1
clone size: once
J gene: TRBJ1-3
CDR3 protein: CASSPGTGGGNTIYF
CDR3 DNA: TGTGCCAGCAGCCCCGGGACAGGGGGAGGAAACACCATATATTTT

V gene: TRBV5-6
D gene: TRBD1
clone size: NA
J gene: TRBJ2-3
CDR3 protein: CASSERQTGKYTQYF
CDR3 DNA: TGTGCCAGCAGCGAGCGCCAGACAGGGAAATATACGCAGTATTTT

V gene: TRBV5-1
D gene: NA
clone size: NA
J gene: TRBJ2-6
CDR3 protein: CASSLDRVGANVLTF
CDR3 DNA: TGCGCCAGCAGCTTGGACAGGGTTGGGGCCAACGTCCTGACTTTC

V gene: TRBV19
D gene: NA
clone size: NA
J gene: TRBJ2-7
CDR3 protein: CASSKDSHEQYF
CDR3 DNA: TGTGCCAGTAGTAAAGACAGTCACGAGCAGTACTTC

V gene: TRBV12-3/TRBV12-4
D gene: NA
clone size: NA
J gene: TRBJ2-7
CDR3 protein: CASSSRGLGEQYF
CDR3 DNA: TGTGCCAGCAGCTCCAGGGGCCTTGGGGAGCAGTACTTC

V gene: TRBV30
D gene: NA
clone size: NA
J gene: TRBJ2-7
CDR3 protein: CAWIAGGGYEQYF
CDR3 DNA: TGTGCCTGGATCGCAGGGGGAGGATACGAGCAGTACTTC

V gene: TRBV5-1
D gene: NA
clone size: NA
J gene: TRBJ2-2
CDR3 protein: CASSLSRNTGELFF
CDR3 DNA: TGCGCCAGCAGCTTGTCCCGGAACACCGGGGAGCTGTTTTTT